Listed here are 27 T cell receptor beta chains from one sample, sequenced in a study of blood T cell repertoires in COVID-19. This table comes from immunoSEQ multiplex PCR, and its TCRdb copy is limited to in-frame clones, with some not included. The top ten clones hold under 10% of a sample with over 85,000 clones, 70% to 80% of them seen once. The specimen sequenced was peripheral blood. Receptors were obtained from a woman aged 60-70 years with acute or convalescent COVID-19.

The chain joins TRBV3-1 (or the pseudogene TRBV3-2) to TRBJ2-1, with 8 bases fitting TRBD2. This CDR3 region has 14 residues. With V trimmed by 4 bases and J by 7 bases, 6 bases remained unmatched. CDR1 is LGHDT and CDR2 is YNNKEL in the germline V gene (reference sequence). The CDR3 is CASSRTGGRNEQFF. In nucleotides, the CDR3 is TGTGCCAGCAGCCGAACGGGGGGGCGGAATGAGCAGTTCTTC.

This clone was seen just once. V and J are TRBV28 and TRBJ1-5; no clear D. The germline CDR1 and CDR2 sequences are MDHEN and SYDVKM. V lost 4 bases to trimming and J lost 0 bases, with 7 bases between them. This CDR3 is built from 14 residues. As DNA, the CDR3 is TGTGCCAGCAGTTCCCAGAATAGCAATCAGCCCCAGCATTTT. Amino acid sequence: CASSSQNSNQPQHF.

The chain has TRBV19 and TRBJ1-2; TRBD1 might be the D (6 bases). The length of the CDR3 is 15 residues. V was clipped by 3 bases and J by 4 bases, with 15 bases between them. Germline CDR1 LNHDA, CDR2 SQIVND (reference sequence). The chain's CDR3 is CASSISRTVAYGYTF. CDR3 sequence (DNA): TGTGCCAGTAGTATCTCTCGGACAGTAGCCTATGGCTACACCTTC.

Concerning this clone: A read error may explain this, as a much larger clone is one base away. V and J are TRBV21-1 and TRBJ1-1; the D call in the table, TRBD1, was not verified against the DNA. TRBV21-1 is a pseudogene segment. This CDR3 region has 13 residues. As DNA, the CDR3 is TGTGCCAGCAGCAAGGACAGGAACACTGAAGCTTTCTTT. It codes for CASSKDRNTEAFF.

The rearrangement links TRBV27 to TRBJ1-1, with D perhaps TRBD1 (5 bases). Trimming removed 3 bases at V and 6 bases at J, with 8 bases between. This CDR3 region has 12 residues. Germline CDR1 reads MNHEY; CDR2 reads SMNVEV (reference sequence). The CDR3 DNA reads TGTGCCAGCAGTTTTATAGGGGCTGAAGCTTTCTTT. This encodes CASSFIGAEAFF.

The chain couples TRBV7-9 to TRBJ1-6; no clear D gene. This CDR3 spans 16 amino acids. Germline CDR1 SEHNR, CDR2 FQNEAQ (reference sequence). V lost 5 bases to trimming and J lost 6 bases, with 17 bases between them. This CDR3 is CASSHYEGSINSPLHF. CDR3 bases: TGTGCCAGCAGCCATTATGAGGGATCGATTAATTCACCCCTCCACTTT.

The chain uses TRBV6-5 and TRBJ2-7, with 9 positions matching TRBD1. The CDR3 is made up of 16 amino acids. CDR1 MNHEY and CDR2 SVGAGI come from the germline V gene. The V and J ends lost 2 bases and 0 bases, in that order; junction bases with no gene match: 5. CDR3 in DNA: TGTGCCAGCAGTTACCGCGGACAGGGGAGCTCCTACGAGCAGTACTTC. Its translation is CASSYRGQGSSYEQYF.

This clone occurred a few times. V gene TRBV7-9 combines with J gene TRBJ2-3, with D tentatively TRBD2 (8 bases). Germline-derived CDR1 and CDR2 are SEHNR and FQNEAQ (reference sequence). V gave up 5 bases and J gave up 2 bases, with 20 bases separating them. The length of the CDR3 is 17 residues. The CDR3: CASSPGGDSYFTDTQYF. The CDR3 DNA sequence: TGTGCCAGCAGCCCCGGGGGGGACAGCTATTTCACAGATACGCAGTATTTT.

The chain is built from TRBV28 and TRBJ1-6, with TRBD1 identical over 8 bases. Per the germline V gene, CDR1 is MDHEN and CDR2 is SYDVKM. The CDR3 contains 16 residues. V lost 5 bases and J lost 7; bases outside the gene matches: 10. The CDR3 coding sequence is TGTGCCAGCAGTACCACCACAGGGGGTGGCAATTCACCCCTCCACTTT. Translation: CASSTTTGGGNSPLHF.

J is TRBJ1-2 and V is TRBV27, with 10 positions matching TRBD1. V shed 10 bases and J 7 bases; nucleotides not matched to a gene: 15. The CDR3 contains 15 residues. The germline CDR1 and CDR2 sequences are MNHEY and SMNVEV (reference sequence). CDR3 region: CATKDSGTGVFGYTF. CDR3 in DNA: TGTGCCACGAAAGACTCCGGGACAGGGGTGTTTGGCTACACCTTC.

V gene TRBV10-1 combines with J gene TRBJ2-5; 9 bases fit TRBD2. CDR1 is WNHNN, CDR2 SYGVQD, per germline (reference sequence). Trimming at V came to 2 bases and at J to 4 bases, leaving 11 bases not matched to a gene. The CDR3 covers 17 residues. The CDR3 region is CASSEMGLAGAGETQYF. In DNA, the CDR3 is TGCGCCAGCAGTGAGATGGGATTAGCGGGGGCTGGAGAGACCCAGTACTTC.

The chain has TRBV28 and TRBJ1-3; D unresolved. Germline CDR1 MDHEN, CDR2 SYDVKM. The CDR3 runs 14 residues. The V and J ends lost 3 bases and 0 bases respectively, with 6 bases between them. The CDR3 reads CASSFSSSGNTIYF. Here the CDR3 DNA reads TGTGCCAGCAGTTTCAGTTCCTCTGGAAACACCATATATTTT.

This clone was detected only a few times. This specimen includes other DNA sequences encoding the same CDR3. This chain uses TRBV3-1 (or the pseudogene TRBV3-2) with TRBJ2-1; tentative D call: TRBD1 (5 bases). The CDR3 loop spans 12 amino acids. The germline CDR1 and CDR2 sequences are LGHDT and YNNKEL (reference sequence). V was trimmed by 1 base and J by 10 bases, leaving 8 bases between them. CDR3 in amino acids: CASSQVRGEQFF. The CDR3 nucleotides are TGTGCCAGCAGCCAAGTTAGGGGAGAGCAGTTCTTC.

The rearrangement uses TRBV29-1 and TRBJ2-5; no definite D call. V lost 6 bases and J 5 bases, leaving 13 bases between the germline ends. This CDR3 has 12 residues. Germline assignment: CDR1 SQVTM and CDR2 ANQGSEA. The CDR3 DNA reads as TGCAGCGTGCAGGTCACCAGGGAGACCCAGTACTTC. Its translation: CSVQVTRETQYF.

This clone has just a few counts. The chain has TRBV27 and TRBJ2-2; 9 bases are shared with TRBD1. CDR1 is MNHEY and CDR2 is SMNVEV in the germline V gene (reference sequence). V was clipped by 5 bases and J by 6 bases; unmatched bases: 13. The CDR3 totals 17 residues. CDR3 sequence (DNA): TGTGCCAGCAGTGCTAATACAGGGGGCATGTTGGCCGGGGAGCTGTTTTTT. The encoded protein is CASSANTGGMLAGELFF.

The chain uses TRBV9 and TRBJ2-1, with 9 bases fitting TRBD2. Germline loops: CDR1 SGDLS, CDR2 YYNGEE. The CDR3 consists of 19 residues. J lost 7 bases, V lost 2 bases, and 19 bases had no gene match. CDR3 loop: CASSVGTALRGGARNEQFF. Written as DNA, the CDR3 is TGTGCCAGCAGCGTGGGGACAGCCTTACGCGGGGGGGCGAGGAATGAGCAGTTCTTC. The complete variable domain, with remaining parts taken from reference TRBV9 and TRBJ2-1, reads DSGVTQTPKHLITATGQRVTLRCSPRSGDLSVYWYQQSLDQGLQFLIQYYNGEERAKGNILERFSAQQFPDLHSELNLSSLELGDSALYFCASSVGTALRGGARNEQFFGPGTRLTVL.

This clone was seen just once. This rearrangement joins TRBV6-5 to TRBJ1-2; perhaps TRBD1 as D (6 bases). The CDR3 sequence is 13 residues long. CDR1 and CDR2 from the germline V gene are MNHEY and SVGAGI. V was shortened by 6 bases and J by 2 bases, with 10 bases between the two germline ends. The CDR3 here is CASRGQRNYGYTF. CDR3 nucleotide sequence: TGTGCCAGCAGGGGACAAAGGAACTATGGCTACACCTTC.

The chain combines TRBV11-2 with TRBJ1-2, with D possibly matching TRBD1 (6 bases). The V gene's germline CDR1 is SGHAT and CDR2 FQNNGV. This CDR3 comprises 15 residues. Trimming took off 3 bases at V and 6 bases at J, with 17 bases between the two ends. CDR3 sequence: CASSFSQGVFDGYTF. The DNA of the CDR3 is TGTGCCAGCAGCTTCTCACAGGGCGTTTTCGATGGCTACACCTTC.

This clone was seen just once. V usage is TRBV19 and J usage is TRBJ1-3; weak D call: TRBD1 (6 bases). The V gene lost 5 bases and the J gene lost 2 bases, with 13 bases spanning the gap. The CDR3 is 15 amino acids. Germline loops: CDR1 LNHDA, CDR2 SQIVND (reference sequence). The CDR3 DNA reads TGTGCCAGTAGTGGACAGATGGTTCCTGGAAACACCATATATTTT. This gives the protein CASSGQMVPGNTIYF.

This clone was observed a single time. The CDR3 DNA sequence: TGTGCCAGCAGCCCGGGACTAGCATACAATGAGCAGTTCTTC. It specifies CASSPGLAYNEQFF. The V call is TRBV3-1 (or the pseudogene TRBV3-2), the J call TRBJ2-1; 9 bases match TRBD2. The CDR3 contains 14 residues. CDR1 is LGHDT and CDR2 is YNNKEL in the germline V gene (reference sequence). Trimming at V came to 4 bases and at J to 4 bases, leaving 2 bases not matched to a gene.

The chain combines TRBV2 with TRBJ1-2; D is uncertain. The CDR3 runs 15 residues. Trimming stripped 2 bases from V and 0 bases from J, with 10 bases between. The germline V gene has CDR1 SNHLY and CDR2 FYNNEI. The CDR3 sequence: CASSEFGLSNYGYTF. The DNA of the CDR3 is TGTGCCAGCAGTGAATTTGGGCTATCTAACTATGGCTACACCTTC.

The rearrangement uses TRBV30 and TRBJ1-4, with 8 bases lining up with TRBD1. CDR1 and CDR2 (germline): GTSNPN, SVGIG (reference sequence). The J segment lost 3 bases and the V segment lost 1 base, leaving 7 bases of the junction unmatched. The CDR3 consists of 16 residues. CDR3 bases: TGTGCCTGGAGTGCTACAGGGGGAGGGTCTAATGAAAAACTGTTTTTT. As protein: CAWSATGGGSNEKLFF.

The J gene is TRBJ2-5, the V gene TRBV29-1; D gene ambiguous. Germline V CDR1 and CDR2: SQVTM, ANQGSEA. Trimming left V 6 bases short and J 4 bases short, with 12 bases between. The CDR3 is 12 residues long. Written as DNA, the CDR3 is TGCAGCGTAAAAAGAGGCACAGAGACCCAGTACTTC. It codes for CSVKRGTETQYF.

The rearrangement joins TRBV3-1 (or the pseudogene TRBV3-2) to TRBJ1-1; TRBD1 might be the D (6 bases). Trimming shortened V by 4 bases and J by 4 bases, and 10 bases separated the two germline ends. The CDR3 has 13 residues. Germline assignment: CDR1 LGHDT and CDR2 YNNKEL (reference sequence). The CDR3 reads CASSRSGVTEAFF. The CDR3 DNA sequence: TGTGCCAGCAGCCGATCAGGGGTCACTGAAGCTTTCTTT.

The chain carries TRBV19 and TRBJ1-1; TRBD1 might be the D (5 bases). V lost 6 bases and J lost 1, with 15 bases in between. The CDR3 runs to 15 residues. Looked up from germline, CDR1 is LNHDA and CDR2 is SQIVND (reference sequence). For the CDR3, the DNA is TGTGCCAGTAGCAGGCCCGCGACAGCGAACACTGAAGCTTTCTTT. Amino acid sequence: CASSRPATANTEAFF. The full variable domain, its missing parts supplied by reference TRBV19 and TRBJ1-1, is DGGITQSPKYLFRKEGQNVTLSCEQNLNHDAMYWYRQDPGQGLRLIYYSQIVNDFQKGDIAEGYSVSREKKESFPLTVTSAQKNPTAFYLCASSRPATANTEAFFGQGTRLTVV.

The chain uses TRBV9 and TRBJ2-5, with 8 positions matching TRBD2. The CDR3 spans 15 residues. The V and J ends lost 1 base and 1 base, in that order; junction bases with no gene match: 3. The germline V gene encodes CDR1 SGDLS and CDR2 YYNGEE. Written as DNA, the CDR3 is TGTGCCAGCAGCGTATCGGGGGGGGCCCAAGAGACCCAGTACTTC. As protein: CASSVSGGAQETQYF.

This clone was picked up many times. V usage is TRBV11-2 and J usage is TRBJ1-2; D unresolved. Germline assignment: CDR1 SGHAT and CDR2 FQNNGV. The CDR3 contains 14 residues. V shed 0 bases and J shed 2 bases, with 7 bases lying between them. CDR3 sequence: CASSLDLRNYGYTF. The CDR3 coding sequence is TGTGCCAGCAGCTTAGATCTCAGGAACTATGGCTACACCTTC.